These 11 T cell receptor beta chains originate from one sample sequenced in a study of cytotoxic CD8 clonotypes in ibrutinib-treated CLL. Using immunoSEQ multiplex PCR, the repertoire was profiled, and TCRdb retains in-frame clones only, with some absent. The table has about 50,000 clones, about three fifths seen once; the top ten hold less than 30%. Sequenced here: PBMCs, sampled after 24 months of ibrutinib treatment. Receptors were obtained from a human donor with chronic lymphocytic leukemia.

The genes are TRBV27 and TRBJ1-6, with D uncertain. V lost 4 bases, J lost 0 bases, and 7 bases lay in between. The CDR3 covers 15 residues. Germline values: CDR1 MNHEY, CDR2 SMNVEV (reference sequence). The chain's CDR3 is CASSSKNSYNSPLHF. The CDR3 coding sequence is TGTGCCAGCAGTTCCAAGAACTCCTATAATTCACCCCTCCACTTT.

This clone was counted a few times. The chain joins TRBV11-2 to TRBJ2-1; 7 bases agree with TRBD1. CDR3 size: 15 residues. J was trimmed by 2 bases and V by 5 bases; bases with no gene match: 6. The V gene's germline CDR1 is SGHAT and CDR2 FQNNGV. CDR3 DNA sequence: TGTGCCAGCAGCCCCACCCAGGGGGCCTACAATGAGCAGTTCTTC. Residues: CASSPTQGAYNEQFF.

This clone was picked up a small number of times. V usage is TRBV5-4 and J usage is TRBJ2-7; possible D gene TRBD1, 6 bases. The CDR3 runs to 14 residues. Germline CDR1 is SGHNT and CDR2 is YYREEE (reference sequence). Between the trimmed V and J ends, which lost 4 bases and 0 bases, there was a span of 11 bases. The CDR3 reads CASSVGQSSYEQYF. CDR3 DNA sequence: TGTGCCAGCAGCGTCGGACAGTCCTCCTACGAGCAGTACTTC.

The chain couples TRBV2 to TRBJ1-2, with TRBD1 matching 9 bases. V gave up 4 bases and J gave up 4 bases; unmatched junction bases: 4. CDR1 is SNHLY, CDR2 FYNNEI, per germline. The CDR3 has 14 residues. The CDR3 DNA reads TGTGCCAGCAGTGGACCGGGACAGGGCTATGGCTACACCTTC. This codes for CASSGPGQGYGYTF.

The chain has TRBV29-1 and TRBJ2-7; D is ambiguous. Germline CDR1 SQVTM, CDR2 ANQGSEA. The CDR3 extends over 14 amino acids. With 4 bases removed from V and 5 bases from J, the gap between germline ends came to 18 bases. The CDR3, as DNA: TGCAGCGTTGTTATAGGAGCCGCGTCCCACGAGCAGTACTTC. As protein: CSVVIGAASHEQYF.

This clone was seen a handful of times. The CDR3, as DNA: TGTGCCAGCAGTTCCGGGACTAGCGGCACAGATACGCAGTATTTT. Translating gives CASSSGTSGTDTQYF. The chain carries TRBV5-4 and TRBJ2-3; 10 positions match TRBD2. J lost 1 base, V lost 5 bases, and 4 bases had no gene match. The CDR3 contains 15 residues. Per the germline V gene, CDR1 is SGHNT and CDR2 is YYREEE (reference sequence).

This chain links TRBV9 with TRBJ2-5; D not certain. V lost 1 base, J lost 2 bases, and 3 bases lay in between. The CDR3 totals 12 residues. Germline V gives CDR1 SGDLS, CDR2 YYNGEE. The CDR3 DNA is TGTGCCAGCAGCGTAAGTCAAGAGACCCAGTACTTC. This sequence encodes CASSVSQETQYF.

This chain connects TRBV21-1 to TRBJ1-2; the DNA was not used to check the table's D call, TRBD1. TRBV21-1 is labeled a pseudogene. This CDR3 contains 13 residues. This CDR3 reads CASSKETGSSYTF. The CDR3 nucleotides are TGTGCCAGCAGCAAGGAGACAGGTTCAAGCTACACCTTC.

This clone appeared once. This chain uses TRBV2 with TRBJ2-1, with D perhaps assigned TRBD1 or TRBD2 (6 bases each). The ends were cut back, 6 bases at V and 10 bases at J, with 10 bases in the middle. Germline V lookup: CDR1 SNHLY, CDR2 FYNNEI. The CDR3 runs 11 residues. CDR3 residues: CASSHGGEQFF. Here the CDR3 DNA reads TGTGCCAGCAGCCACGGGGGCGAGCAGTTCTTC.

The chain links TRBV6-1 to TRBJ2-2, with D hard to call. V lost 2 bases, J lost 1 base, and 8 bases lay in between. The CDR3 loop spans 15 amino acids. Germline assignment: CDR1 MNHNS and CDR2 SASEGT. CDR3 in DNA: TGTGCCAGCAGTGAACATCTAGAGAACACCGGGGAGCTGTTTTTT. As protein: CASSEHLENTGELFF.

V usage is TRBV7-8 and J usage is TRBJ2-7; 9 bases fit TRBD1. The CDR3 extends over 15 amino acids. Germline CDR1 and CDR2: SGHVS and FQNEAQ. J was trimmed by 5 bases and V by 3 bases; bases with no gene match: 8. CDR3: CASSLDATGGDEQYF. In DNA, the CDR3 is TGTGCCAGCAGCTTGGACGCGACAGGGGGGGACGAGCAGTACTTC.